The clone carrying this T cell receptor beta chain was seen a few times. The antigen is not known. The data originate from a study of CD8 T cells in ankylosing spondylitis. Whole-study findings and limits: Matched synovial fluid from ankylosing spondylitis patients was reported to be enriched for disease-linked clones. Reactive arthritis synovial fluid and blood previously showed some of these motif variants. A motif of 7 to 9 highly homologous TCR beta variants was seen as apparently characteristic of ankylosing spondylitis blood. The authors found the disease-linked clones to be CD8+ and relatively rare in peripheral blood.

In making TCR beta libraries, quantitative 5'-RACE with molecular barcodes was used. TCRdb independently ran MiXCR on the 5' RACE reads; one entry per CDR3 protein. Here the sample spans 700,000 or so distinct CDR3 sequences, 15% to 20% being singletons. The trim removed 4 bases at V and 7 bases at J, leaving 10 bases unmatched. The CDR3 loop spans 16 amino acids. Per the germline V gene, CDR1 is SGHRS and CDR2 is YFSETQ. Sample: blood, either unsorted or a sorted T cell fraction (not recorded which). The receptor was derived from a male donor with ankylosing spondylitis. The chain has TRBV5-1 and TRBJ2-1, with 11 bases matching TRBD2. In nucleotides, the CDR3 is TGCGCCAGCAGCCCGGATAGCGGGGGGGGTATTAATGAGCAGTTCTTC. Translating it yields CASSPDSGGGINEQFF.